The 3 T cell receptor beta chains in this list originate from one sample, sequenced in a study of post-analysis software for immune sequencing data. No antigen is known for these receptors. Carried by the TCR beta cDNA libraries were unique molecular identifiers. Using its own MiXCR run on the PCR reads, TCRdb lists one record per CDR3 protein. The sample lists roughly 730,000 distinct CDR3 sequences; roughly 29% were seen once. General study findings and limits: Patients used about 5 TRBV segments, including TRBV5-6, TRBV5-1 and TRBV20-1, more often than controls.

Sequencing used blood. These TCRs come from a girl aged 5 to 17 with multiple sclerosis.

This clonotype was seen a handful of times. J is TRBJ2-5 and V is TRBV15, with D hard to call. The CDR3 covers 16 residues. CDR1 and CDR2 from the germline V gene are LNHNV and YYDKDF (reference sequence). Trimming removed 10 bases at V and 4 bases at J, with 25 bases between. CDR3 in amino acids: CASPSPSSPKRETQYF. DNA for the CDR3: TGTGCCAGTCCGAGTCCCTCCAGTCCTAAACGAGAGACCCAGTACTTC. Filled out from reference TRBV15 and TRBJ2-5, the complete variable domain reads DAMVIQNPRYQVTQFGKPVTLSCSQTLNHNVMYWYQQKSSQAPKLLFHYYDKDFNNEADTPDNFQSRRPNTSFCFLDIRSPGLGDTAMYLCASPSPSSPKRETQYFGPGTRLLVL.

V usage is TRBV29-1 and J usage is TRBJ2-1, with D possibly being TRBD1 (5 bases). Trimming took off 0 bases at V and 12 bases at J, with 12 bases between the two ends. CDR3 size: 12 residues. Germline lookup yields CDR1 SQVTM and CDR2 ANQGSEA. The CDR3: CSVEDARVGQFF. CDR3 DNA sequence: TGCAGCGTTGAAGACGCCAGGGTCGGGCAGTTCTTC.

V is TRBV20-1 and J is TRBJ1-1, with TRBD1 matching over 9 bases. The germline V gene encodes CDR1 DFQATT and CDR2 SNEGSKA (reference sequence). V shed 3 bases, J shed 8 bases, and the junction held 10 bases outside the gene matches. The CDR3 is 14 residues long. In DNA, the CDR3 is TGCAGTGCTAGGGGGGGGACAGGGAAGAACGAAGCTTTCTTT. It encodes CSARGGTGKNEAFF.